The 12 T cell receptor beta chains below were found in one sample sequenced in a study of blood T cell repertoires in COVID-19. Clones were sequenced by immunoSEQ multiplex PCR, and TCRdb holds only the in-frame ones, with some missing. The sample has almost 250,000 clones; 70% to 90% are singletons. Sequencing was carried out using PBMCs or T cells enriched from blood (not recorded which). Receptor source: a woman aged 45-65 years who had recovered from COVID-19.

J is TRBJ2-1 and V is TRBV12-5, with a weak D call TRBD2 (6 bases). This CDR3 region has 14 residues. Germline V gene sequence: CDR1 LGHNT, CDR2 FRNRAP. Trimming cost V 4 bases and J 8 bases, with 15 bases left between them. The CDR3 region has the DNA TGTGCTAGTGGTTCGGGACTCGGGCTGCATGAGCAGTTCTTC. Encoded protein: CASGSGLGLHEQFF. Together with reference TRBV12-5 and TRBJ2-1, the CDR3 gives the full variable domain: DARVTQTPRHKVTEMGQEVTMRCQPILGHNTVFWYRQTMMQGLELLAYFRNRAPLDDSGMPKDRFSAEMPDATLATLKIQPSEPRDSAVYFCASGSGLGLHEQFFGPGTRLTVL.

This chain joins TRBV18 and TRBJ2-5; D unresolved. The CDR3 covers 12 residues. CDR1 is KGHSH and CDR2 is LQKENI in the germline V gene. V was cut by 6 bases and J by 3 bases, with 8 bases left in between. CDR3 protein: CASSSGKETQYF. DNA of the CDR3: TGTGCCAGCTCTTCAGGAAAAGAGACCCAGTACTTC.

The chain carries TRBV28 and TRBJ1-4, with a tentative D call TRBD1 (5 bases). The CDR3 has 19 residues. Trimming took off 3 bases at V and 0 bases at J, with 20 bases between the two ends. In germline, CDR1 is MDHEN, CDR2 SYDVKM. CDR3 in amino acids: CASSFISDNEDATNEKLFF. DNA for the CDR3: TGTGCCAGCAGTTTTATTTCGGACAATGAGGATGCAACTAATGAAAAACTGTTTTTT.

This chain links TRBV25-1 with TRBJ2-1, with D possibly TRBD1 on 5 matching bases. Trimming removed 6 bases at V and 5 bases at J, with 17 bases between. Germline CDR1 and CDR2: MGHDK and SYGVNS. This CDR3 is built from 15 residues. This chain's CDR3 is CASRETGSLDNEQFF. The CDR3 DNA reads TGTGCCAGCAGAGAAACAGGTTCCCTTGACAATGAGCAGTTCTTC.

The chain joins TRBV19 to TRBJ2-7, with 10 bases that match TRBD2. Germline loops: CDR1 LNHDA, CDR2 SQIVND (reference sequence). This CDR3 is built from 15 residues. The V segment lost 7 bases and the J segment 3 bases; nucleotides outside the gene matches: 9. CDR3 sequence (DNA): TGTGCCAGTATGGGGAAACGGACTAGCGGCTACGAGCAGTACTTC. This codes for CASMGKRTSGYEQYF.

This clone came up once. The chain links TRBV4-1 to TRBJ2-6, with a weak D call TRBD1 (5 bases). The V and J ends lost 0 bases and 2 bases respectively, with 14 bases between them. CDR1 MGHRA and CDR2 YSYEKL come from the germline V gene. CDR3 length equals 18 residues. CDR3 residues: CASSQEAPRVTGANVLTF. The DNA of the CDR3 is TGCGCCAGCAGCCAAGAAGCGCCCAGGGTTACTGGGGCCAACGTCCTGACTTTC.

V usage is TRBV28 and J usage is TRBJ1-5, with D tentatively TRBD1 (5 bases). V lost 1 base and J 4 bases, leaving 11 bases between the germline ends. The germline gives CDR1 MDHEN, CDR2 SYDVKM. The CDR3 contains 15 residues. CDR3 in DNA: TGTGCCAGCAGTTTATATGGGGGGACTAATCAGCCCCAGCATTTT. This codes for CASSLYGGTNQPQHF.

The chain combines TRBV28 with TRBJ2-5, with 8 bases that match TRBD1. Losses at the gene ends were 5 bases for V and 3 bases for J; bases not matched to a gene: 5. Germline CDR1 and CDR2: MDHEN and SYDVKM. CDR3 size: 14 residues. The CDR3: CASSRDRRKETQYF. DNA for the CDR3: TGTGCCAGCAGTCGGGACAGGCGGAAAGAGACCCAGTACTTC.

The V gene is TRBV5-4, the J gene TRBJ2-3, with unresolved D. The CDR3 sequence is 16 residues long. Trimming took off 0 bases at V and 4 bases at J, with 15 bases between the two ends. Germline assignment: CDR1 SGHNT and CDR2 YYREEE (reference sequence). The CDR3 DNA reads as TGTGCCAGCAGCTTGGAGCCGTTAAAATCCCCAGATACGCAGTATTTT. Protein sequence: CASSLEPLKSPDTQYF. Looking up the rest from reference TRBV5-4 and TRBJ2-3 gives the full variable domain: ETGVTQSPTHLIKTRGQQVTLRCSSQSGHNTVSWYQQALGQGPQFIFQYYREEENGRGNFPPRFSGLQFPNYSSELNVNALELDDSALYLCASSLEPLKSPDTQYFGPGTRLTVL.

The chain carries TRBV27 and TRBJ2-1; D may be TRBD2 (7 bases). Trimming removed 7 bases from V and 7 bases from J, with 26 bases in between. Germline lookup yields CDR1 MNHEY and CDR2 SMNVEV (reference sequence). The CDR3 is 17 residues long. In DNA form, the CDR3 reads TGTGCCAGCACTCTGGGCTCGTGGGGGGGGGCGAGGAATGAGCAGTTCTTC. It is translated as CASTLGSWGGARNEQFF.

This clone has more than one count but fewer than ten. The genes are TRBV11-2 and TRBJ2-7; no firm D call. From germline, CDR1 is SGHAT and CDR2 FQNNGV. The V gene lost 1 base and the J gene lost 9 bases, with 31 bases spanning the gap. The length of the CDR3 is 19 residues. The CDR3 reads CASSLGIGVSVPSEKTQYF. CDR3 bases: TGTGCCAGCAGCTTAGGAATAGGAGTCTCGGTTCCCTCCGAGAAAACGCAGTACTTC. Variable domain in full (rest from reference TRBV11-2 and TRBJ2-7): EAGVAQSPRYKIIEKRQSVAFWCNPISGHATLYWYQQILGQGPKLLIQFQNNGVVDDSQLPKDRFSAERLKGVDSTLKIQPAKLEDSAVYLCASSLGIGVSVPSEKTQYFGPGTRLTVT.

The gene calls are TRBV6-1 and TRBJ2-7, with 12 bases matching TRBD2. Trimming removed 2 bases from V and 5 bases from J; junction bases left unmatched: 7. The CDR3 covers 16 residues. Germline CDR1 and CDR2: MNHNS and SASEGT. This CDR3 reads CASSELAGGPVHEQYF. The CDR3 DNA is TGTGCCAGCAGTGAACTAGCGGGAGGGCCGGTTCACGAGCAGTACTTC.